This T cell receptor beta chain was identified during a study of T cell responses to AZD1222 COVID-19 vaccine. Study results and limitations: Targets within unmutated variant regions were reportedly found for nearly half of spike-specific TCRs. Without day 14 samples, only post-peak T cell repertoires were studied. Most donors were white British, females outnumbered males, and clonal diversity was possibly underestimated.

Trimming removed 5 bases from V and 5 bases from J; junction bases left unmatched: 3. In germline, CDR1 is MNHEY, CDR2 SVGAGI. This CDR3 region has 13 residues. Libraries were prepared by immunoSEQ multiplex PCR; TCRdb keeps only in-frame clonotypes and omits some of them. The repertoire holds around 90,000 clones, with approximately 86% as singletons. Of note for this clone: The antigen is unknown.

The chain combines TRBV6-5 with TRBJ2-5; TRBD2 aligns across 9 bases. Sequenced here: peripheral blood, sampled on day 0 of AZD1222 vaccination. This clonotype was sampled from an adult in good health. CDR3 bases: TGTGCCAGCAGTCTAGCGGGATTTGAGACCCAGTACTTC. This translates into CASSLAGFETQYF.